This T cell receptor (beta chain) was sequenced for a study of CD8+CD57+ T cells in acquired aplastic anemia. Turning to the study itself: Sorted CD4+ plus CD8+ cells gave DNA averaging roughly 3 ug.

Flow cytometry had shown expanded CD8+CD57+ cells in the patients chosen for sequencing. Every patient presented with severe acquired aplastic anemia. Trimming stripped 3 bases from V and 8 bases from J, with 15 bases between. CDR1 MGHRA and CDR2 YSYEKL come from the germline V gene. CDR3 size: 14 residues. In its sample, this clonotype was seen many times. The template used for profiling TCR beta VDJ and CDR3 was genomic DNA. Using its own MiXCR run on the reads, TCRdb lists one record per CDR3 protein. The sample gives some 170,000 distinct CDR3 sequences, 40% to 50% of which show up once; about 1.2% is in the top ten.

Sequencing was done on a sample of sorted CD4+, CD8+, or CD8+CD57+ T cells (not recorded which) from PBMCs. The clonotype originates from a human donor with aplastic anemia. The J gene is TRBJ2-3, the V gene TRBV4-1; D is perhaps TRBD2 (5 bases). CDR3 DNA: TGCGCCAGCAGCCAGGTGACAATGGCGGGTACGCAGTATTTT. Its protein is CASSQVTMAGTQYF.